This T cell receptor beta chain was sequenced for a study of shared clonotypes between healthy human individuals. Using immunoSEQ multiplex PCR, the repertoire was profiled, and TCRdb retains in-frame clones only, with some absent. The top ten clones hold 1.2% of a sample with over 1.4 million clones, roughly 96% of them seen once. The CDR3 is 14 amino acids. Germline CDR1 reads SGHVS; CDR2 reads FNYEAQ. The germline V and J ends were trimmed by 8 bases and 0 bases, with 11 bases remaining between them. Whole-study results and caveats: For sorted subsets, rarefaction showed incomplete sequencing despite large depth.

Regarding this clone: The antigen remains undetermined.

The chain couples TRBV7-6 to TRBJ1-3, with a possible D match to TRBD1 (5 bases). This receptor was identified in a man aged 25-45 years in good health. The specimen was naive CD4+ T cells sorted from blood. Subset in this sample: CD45RA+ positively selected. The DNA of the CDR3 is TGTGCCAGCGGGGACCTAAGCTCTGGAAACACCATATATTTT. Translated: CASGDLSSGNTIYF. The variable domain in full, completed from reference TRBV7-6 and TRBJ1-3, reads GAGVSQSPRYKVTKRGQDVALRCDPISGHVSLYWYRQALGQGPEFLTYFNYEAQQDKSGLPNDRFSAERPEGSISTLTIQRTEQRDSAMYRCASGDLSSGNTIYFGEGSWLTVV.